This is a list of T cell receptor beta chains from one sample in a study of regulatory T cells in long-lasting Graves disease. TCRdb recomputed calls from the multiplex PCR reads with MiXCR, one row per CDR3 protein. This table holds about 470,000 distinct CDR3 sequences, 20% found once. The sequencing used peripheral blood mononuclear cells (PBMCs), collected when the disease was refractory, from a patient treated with antithyroid drugs. The source is a female donor with Graves disease. Both conserved end residues are part of each CDR3. The order of the fields is CDR3 length, J gene, D gene, clone size, V gene, CDR3 DNA, CDR3 protein. D genes are given only for firm matches. A clone size is listed for some rows: how often the clone was seen (once, few, many), or a class if it is expanded.

CDR3 length: 18; J gene: TRBJ1-1; D gene: NA; clone size: many; V gene: TRBV27; CDR3 DNA: TGTGCCAGCAGTTTATATATGCTTACAGGGATGGCAAACACTGAAGCTTTCTTT; CDR3 protein: CASSLYMLTGMANTEAFF
CDR3 length: 15; J gene: TRBJ1-5; D gene: TRBD1; clone size: many; V gene: TRBV28; CDR3 DNA: TGTGCCAGCAGTTTACTGGACAGGGCGGTCCAGCCCCAGCATTTT; CDR3 protein: CASSLLDRAVQPQHF
CDR3 length: 16; J gene: TRBJ2-6; D gene: NA; clone size: few; V gene: TRBV28; CDR3 DNA: TGTGCCAGCAGTCGGTCAGGGATTGCTAGGGCCAACGTCCTGACTTTC; CDR3 protein: CASSRSGIARANVLTF
CDR3 length: 17; J gene: TRBJ1-2; D gene: NA; clone size: many; V gene: TRBV28; CDR3 DNA: TGTGCCAGCAGTTTAAACCCACAGGAATATAAAAACTATGGCTACACCTTC; CDR3 protein: CASSLNPQEYKNYGYTF
CDR3 length: 15; J gene: TRBJ2-4; D gene: TRBD2; clone size: once; V gene: TRBV13; CDR3 DNA: TGTGCCAGCAGTTCGACCGGGACTAGCGGAAACATTCAGTACTTC; CDR3 protein: CASSSTGTSGNIQYF
CDR3 length: 16; J gene: TRBJ1-1; D gene: TRBD1; clone size: many; V gene: TRBV5-1; CDR3 DNA: TGCGCCAGCAGTCCCCGGACAGGGGGCGAGTACACTGAAGCTTTCTTT; CDR3 protein: CASSPRTGGEYTEAFF
CDR3 length: 14; J gene: TRBJ2-7; D gene: NA; clone size: NA; V gene: TRBV5-5; CDR3 DNA: TGTGCCAGCAGCTTGTACCCTGGGGACTACGAGCAGTACTTC; CDR3 protein: CASSLYPGDYEQYF
CDR3 length: 15; J gene: TRBJ2-2; D gene: NA; clone size: NA; V gene: TRBV6-5; CDR3 DNA: TGTGCCAGCAGTTACGACACCACAGGCACCGGGGAGCTGTTTTTT; CDR3 protein: CASSYDTTGTGELFF
CDR3 length: 16; J gene: TRBJ2-5; D gene: TRBD2; clone size: many; V gene: TRBV7-2; CDR3 DNA: TGTGCCAGCAGCTTAGTGGGACTAGCGACGGGGGAGACCCAGTACTTC; CDR3 protein: CASSLVGLATGETQYF
CDR3 length: 15; J gene: TRBJ2-7; D gene: NA; clone size: NA; V gene: TRBV7-6; CDR3 DNA: TGTGCCAGCAGCTTAGGACCAACCCAGGGCTACGAGCAGTACTTC; CDR3 protein: CASSLGPTQGYEQYF
CDR3 length: 12; J gene: TRBJ1-2; D gene: NA; clone size: NA; V gene: TRBV7-9; CDR3 DNA: TGTGCCAGCAGCGTCGACAGACGTGGCTACACCTTC; CDR3 protein: CASSVDRRGYTF
CDR3 length: 14; J gene: TRBJ1-2; D gene: NA; clone size: NA; V gene: TRBV5-4; CDR3 DNA: TGTGCCAGCAGCTTGTCCAGGGGTGACTATGGCTACACCTTC; CDR3 protein: CASSLSRGDYGYTF
CDR3 length: 15; J gene: TRBJ1-3; D gene: NA; clone size: NA; V gene: TRBV20-1; CDR3 DNA: TGCAGTGCTAGACCGAATCGGGGGTTTGAGGACACCATATATTTT; CDR3 protein: CSARPNRGFEDTIYF
CDR3 length: 14; J gene: TRBJ1-5; D gene: NA; clone size: few; V gene: TRBV7-8; CDR3 DNA: TGTGCCAGCAGCTTGAGAAATAGCAATCAGCCCCAGCATTTT; CDR3 protein: CASSLRNSNQPQHF
CDR3 length: 13; J gene: TRBJ1-5; D gene: NA; clone size: few; V gene: TRBV5-6; CDR3 DNA: TGTGCCAGCAGCTTGGGCAGCCAGGGGCCCCAGCATTTT; CDR3 protein: CASSLGSQGPQHF
CDR3 length: 12; J gene: TRBJ2-7; D gene: NA; clone size: many; V gene: TRBV12-3/TRBV12-4; CDR3 DNA: TGTGCCAGCAGTGACACGGGGAACGAGCAGTACTTC; CDR3 protein: CASSDTGNEQYF
CDR3 length: 13; J gene: TRBJ1-1; D gene: NA; clone size: many; V gene: TRBV6-5; CDR3 DNA: TGTGCCAGCAGTTCCCGACGGAACACTGAAGCTTTCTTT; CDR3 protein: CASSSRRNTEAFF
CDR3 length: 17; J gene: TRBJ2-6; D gene: NA; clone size: once; V gene: TRBV12-3/TRBV12-4; CDR3 DNA: TGTGCCAGCAGTTTACCTTTTAGCGTCTCTGGGGCCAACGTCCTGACTTTC; CDR3 protein: CASSLPFSVSGANVLTF
CDR3 length: 14; J gene: TRBJ2-7; D gene: NA; clone size: many; V gene: TRBV7-3; CDR3 DNA: TGTGCCAGCAGCACCAACCCGGGAGCGTACGAGCAGTACTTC; CDR3 protein: CASSTNPGAYEQYF
CDR3 length: 14; J gene: TRBJ2-7; D gene: TRBD1; clone size: many; V gene: TRBV5-5; CDR3 DNA: TGTGCCAGCAGCTTGGAGGGACAGTCCTACGAGCAGTACTTC; CDR3 protein: CASSLEGQSYEQYF
CDR3 length: 13; J gene: TRBJ2-2; D gene: NA; clone size: many; V gene: TRBV7-7; CDR3 DNA: TGTGCTAGCAGCGCCCGTTCTACCGGGGAGCTGTTTTTT; CDR3 protein: CASSARSTGELFF
CDR3 length: 13; J gene: TRBJ2-1; D gene: TRBD1; clone size: NA; V gene: TRBV29-1; CDR3 DNA: TGCAGCGTAACCGGGACAGGGTCGTATGAGCAGTTCTTC; CDR3 protein: CSVTGTGSYEQFF
CDR3 length: 16; J gene: TRBJ1-5; D gene: TRBD1; clone size: NA; V gene: TRBV5-6; CDR3 DNA: TGTGCCAGCAGCTTTGGAGCAGGGGGTAGCAATCAGCCCCAGCATTTT; CDR3 protein: CASSFGAGGSNQPQHF
CDR3 length: 14; J gene: TRBJ2-1; D gene: TRBD2; clone size: NA; V gene: TRBV12-3/TRBV12-4; CDR3 DNA: TGTGCCAGCAGTTTGGCTAGCGGGAGGTCTGAGCAGTTCTTC; CDR3 protein: CASSLASGRSEQFF
CDR3 length: 16; J gene: TRBJ2-2; D gene: NA; clone size: NA; V gene: TRBV27; CDR3 DNA: TGTGCCAGCACTTACCTTGGCGGGCAGAACACCGGGGAGCTGTTTTTT; CDR3 protein: CASTYLGGQNTGELFF
CDR3 length: 13; J gene: TRBJ2-2; D gene: NA; clone size: few; V gene: TRBV6-5; CDR3 DNA: TGTGCCAGCAGTTATATGAACACCGGGGAGCTGTTTTTT; CDR3 protein: CASSYMNTGELFF
CDR3 length: 14; J gene: TRBJ2-7; D gene: NA; clone size: many; V gene: TRBV27; CDR3 DNA: TGTGCCAGCAGTTTATCCCGTACTCCCTACGAGCAGTACTTC; CDR3 protein: CASSLSRTPYEQYF
CDR3 length: 13; J gene: TRBJ1-2; D gene: NA; clone size: many; V gene: TRBV2; CDR3 DNA: TGTGCCGGGGCCGGGGAGGGGAACTATGGCTACACCTTC; CDR3 protein: CAGAGEGNYGYTF
CDR3 length: 15; J gene: TRBJ1-1; D gene: NA; clone size: NA; V gene: TRBV7-3; CDR3 DNA: TGTGCCAGCAGCTTAACAGGGGGTCTGAACACTGAAGCTTTCTTT; CDR3 protein: CASSLTGGLNTEAFF
CDR3 length: 15; J gene: TRBJ2-7; D gene: TRBD1; clone size: few; V gene: TRBV7-8; CDR3 DNA: TGTGCCAGCAGCCGTGCAGGGGGTGTCTCCTACGAGCAGTACTTC; CDR3 protein: CASSRAGGVSYEQYF
CDR3 length: 16; J gene: TRBJ1-4; D gene: NA; clone size: few; V gene: TRBV28; CDR3 DNA: TGTGCCAGCAGTTTAGGAGGGAGGCTGACTAATGAAAAACTGTTTTTT; CDR3 protein: CASSLGGRLTNEKLFF
CDR3 length: 13; J gene: TRBJ1-2; D gene: NA; clone size: NA; V gene: TRBV7-9; CDR3 DNA: TGTGCCAGCAGCTTAACTGAATACTATGGCTACACCTTC; CDR3 protein: CASSLTEYYGYTF
CDR3 length: 13; J gene: TRBJ2-7; D gene: NA; clone size: many; V gene: TRBV20-1; CDR3 DNA: TGCAGTGCCCACAGGGAGGGACCCCACGAGCAGTACTTC; CDR3 protein: CSAHREGPHEQYF
CDR3 length: 18; J gene: TRBJ2-2; D gene: TRBD2; clone size: NA; V gene: TRBV3-1; CDR3 DNA: TGTGCCAGCAGCCCTAGGACTAGCGGGAGGGTTAACACCGGGGAGCTGTTTTTT; CDR3 protein: CASSPRTSGRVNTGELFF
CDR3 length: 12; J gene: TRBJ2-2; D gene: NA; clone size: NA; V gene: TRBV6-2/TRBV6-3; CDR3 DNA: TGTGCCAGCAGTCACGTCTCCGGGGAGCTGTTTTTT; CDR3 protein: CASSHVSGELFF
CDR3 length: 14; J gene: TRBJ2-7; D gene: TRBD2; clone size: many; V gene: TRBV20-1; CDR3 DNA: TGCAGTCCCGGAGGTAGCGGGAGGGCCTACGAGCAGTACTTC; CDR3 protein: CSPGGSGRAYEQYF
CDR3 length: 17; J gene: TRBJ2-7; D gene: TRBD2; clone size: NA; V gene: TRBV24-1; CDR3 DNA: TGTGCCACCAGTGCTCGGACTAGCGGCAAAAGAGCCTACGAGCAGTACTTC; CDR3 protein: CATSARTSGKRAYEQYF
CDR3 length: 16; J gene: TRBJ2-7; D gene: TRBD1; clone size: NA; V gene: TRBV5-1; CDR3 DNA: TGCGCCAGCAGCTTTATTGGACAGGGGGGGGCCTACGAGCAGTACTTC; CDR3 protein: CASSFIGQGGAYEQYF
CDR3 length: 15; J gene: TRBJ2-7; D gene: TRBD2; clone size: many; V gene: TRBV20-1; CDR3 DNA: TGCAGTGCTAGAGACATAGCGGGAGGAGTCTACGAGCAGTACTTC; CDR3 protein: CSARDIAGGVYEQYF
CDR3 length: 15; J gene: TRBJ1-5; D gene: NA; clone size: many; V gene: TRBV6-1; CDR3 DNA: TGTGCCAGCAGTGAACGATGGCAGGGCAATCAGCCCCAGCATTTT; CDR3 protein: CASSERWQGNQPQHF
CDR3 length: 15; J gene: TRBJ2-4; D gene: NA; clone size: few; V gene: TRBV29-1; CDR3 DNA: TGCAGCGTTGAATGGGGGGCCTCCGCCAAAAACATTCAGTACTTC; CDR3 protein: CSVEWGASAKNIQYF
CDR3 length: 16; J gene: TRBJ2-7; D gene: TRBD2; clone size: NA; V gene: TRBV7-2; CDR3 DNA: TGTGCCAGCAGTCGATTCACCGGGACGGCTAGCGGCGAGCAGTACTTC; CDR3 protein: CASSRFTGTASGEQYF
CDR3 length: 14; J gene: TRBJ1-1; D gene: NA; clone size: NA; V gene: TRBV4-2; CDR3 DNA: TGTGCCAGCAGCCAATTGGGGACGGCGGGGGAAGCTTTCTTT; CDR3 protein: CASSQLGTAGEAFF
CDR3 length: 15; J gene: TRBJ2-5; D gene: TRBD2; clone size: many; V gene: TRBV28; CDR3 DNA: TGTGCCAGCAGTTCCCCTAGCGGATACCAAGAGACCCAGTACTTC; CDR3 protein: CASSSPSGYQETQYF
CDR3 length: 13; J gene: TRBJ2-7; D gene: NA; clone size: NA; V gene: TRBV20-1; CDR3 DNA: TGCAGTGCTAGAGCGACCGTCTCCTACGAGCAGTACTTC; CDR3 protein: CSARATVSYEQYF
CDR3 length: 14; J gene: TRBJ2-7; D gene: NA; clone size: many; V gene: TRBV6-1; CDR3 DNA: TGTGCCAGCAGTGAAACTTCGGAGATCAACGAGCAGTACTTC; CDR3 protein: CASSETSEINEQYF
CDR3 length: 14; J gene: TRBJ2-7; D gene: TRBD2; clone size: many; V gene: TRBV5-1; CDR3 DNA: TGTGCCAGCAGTTCCACCGGGACTAGTTACGAGCAGTACTTC; CDR3 protein: CASSSTGTSYEQYF
CDR3 length: 15; J gene: TRBJ1-6; D gene: NA; clone size: few; V gene: TRBV7-2; CDR3 DNA: TGTGCCAGCAGCTTAGGGCAAAGCGGTAATTCACCCCTCCACTTT; CDR3 protein: CASSLGQSGNSPLHF
CDR3 length: 12; J gene: TRBJ2-7; D gene: NA; clone size: many; V gene: TRBV20-1; CDR3 DNA: TGCAGTGCTAACCCCGAACCCGGCGAGCAGTACTTC; CDR3 protein: CSANPEPGEQYF
CDR3 length: 17; J gene: TRBJ1-5; D gene: NA; clone size: many; V gene: TRBV28; CDR3 DNA: TGTGCCAGCAGTTCTCCAAACCAGGGTTATAGCAATCAGCCCCAGCATTTT; CDR3 protein: CASSSPNQGYSNQPQHF
CDR3 length: 13; J gene: TRBJ2-5; D gene: NA; clone size: many; V gene: TRBV20-1; CDR3 DNA: TGCAGTGCAGGACAACCGGGCCAAGAGACCCAGTACTTC; CDR3 protein: CSAGQPGQETQYF
CDR3 length: 15; J gene: TRBJ2-1; D gene: TRBD1; clone size: few; V gene: TRBV3-1; CDR3 DNA: TGTGCCAGCAGCGGCGGACAGGGGGTAGCCAATGAGCAGTTCTTC; CDR3 protein: CASSGGQGVANEQFF
CDR3 length: 14; J gene: TRBJ2-2; D gene: NA; clone size: many; V gene: TRBV5-5; CDR3 DNA: TGTGCCAGCGGCCGTCCAGGGAACACCGGGGAGCTGTTTTTT; CDR3 protein: CASGRPGNTGELFF
CDR3 length: 15; J gene: TRBJ2-1; D gene: TRBD2; clone size: NA; V gene: TRBV28; CDR3 DNA: TGTGCCAGCACCCCTACTAGCGATGAGCACAATGAGCAGTTCTTC; CDR3 protein: CASTPTSDEHNEQFF
CDR3 length: 15; J gene: TRBJ1-5; D gene: NA; clone size: few; V gene: TRBV9; CDR3 DNA: TGTGCCAGCAGCCGAGACCCCTCCAGCAATCAGCCCCAGCATTTT; CDR3 protein: CASSRDPSSNQPQHF
CDR3 length: 12; J gene: TRBJ2-5; D gene: NA; clone size: NA; V gene: TRBV5-1; CDR3 DNA: TGCGCCAGCAGCCTGCTAACGAAGACCCAGTACTTC; CDR3 protein: CASSLLTKTQYF
CDR3 length: 16; J gene: TRBJ2-2; D gene: TRBD2; clone size: NA; V gene: TRBV5-1; CDR3 DNA: TGCGCCAGCAGTAAACTAGCGGGAGAGAACACCGGGGAGCTGTTTTTT; CDR3 protein: CASSKLAGENTGELFF
CDR3 length: 15; J gene: TRBJ1-4; D gene: NA; clone size: NA; V gene: TRBV11-3; CDR3 DNA: TGTGCCAGCAGCCGTGCGGGTCTACCTAATGAAAAACTGCTTTTT; CDR3 protein: CASSRAGLPNEKLLF
CDR3 length: 16; J gene: TRBJ2-3; D gene: TRBD2; clone size: NA; V gene: TRBV11-1; CDR3 DNA: TGTGCCAGCAGCTACACTCTAGCGGGATCGGGGGATACGCAGTATTTT; CDR3 protein: CASSYTLAGSGDTQYF